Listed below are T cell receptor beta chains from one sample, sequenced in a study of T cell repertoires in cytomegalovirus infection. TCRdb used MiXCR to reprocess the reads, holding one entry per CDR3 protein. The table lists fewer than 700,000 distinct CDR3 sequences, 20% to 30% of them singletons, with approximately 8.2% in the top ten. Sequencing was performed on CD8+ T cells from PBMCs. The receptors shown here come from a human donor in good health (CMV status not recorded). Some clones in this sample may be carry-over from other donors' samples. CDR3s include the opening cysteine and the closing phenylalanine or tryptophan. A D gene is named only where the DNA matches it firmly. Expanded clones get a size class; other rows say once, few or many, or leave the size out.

CDR3nt: TGTGCCAGCAGTTCTGACAGGTCAAGCCTACGGGTCGCAGATACGCAGTATTTT
CDR3aa: CASSSDRSSLRVADTQYF
j_gene: TRBJ2-3
v_gene: TRBV7-8
d_gene: NA
abundance: NA

CDR3nt: TGCGCCAGCAGCTTTCGAGATCCTCTCGGAGAGACCCAGTACTTC
CDR3aa: CASSFRDPLGETQYF
j_gene: TRBJ2-5
v_gene: TRBV5-1
d_gene: NA
abundance: NA

CDR3nt: TGTGCCAGCAGCCAAGGGACTACTGGGCCCCAGCATTTT
CDR3aa: CASSQGTTGPQHF
j_gene: TRBJ1-5
v_gene: TRBV14
d_gene: NA
abundance: NA

CDR3nt: TGTGCCAGCAGCCAAGATCAAGAAGAGACCCAGTACTTC
CDR3aa: CASSQDQEETQYF
j_gene: TRBJ2-5
v_gene: TRBV14
d_gene: NA
abundance: many

CDR3nt: TGTGCCAGCAGTTTCAGACAGGGAGGGATGAACACTGAAGCTTTCTTT
CDR3aa: CASSFRQGGMNTEAFF
j_gene: TRBJ1-1
v_gene: TRBV27
d_gene: TRBD1
abundance: once

CDR3nt: TGTGCCAGCAGCTGGACAGGGGTTACTGAAGCTTTCTTT
CDR3aa: CASSWTGVTEAFF
j_gene: TRBJ1-1
v_gene: TRBV28
d_gene: TRBD1
abundance: many

CDR3nt: TGCAGCCTAACCGGGACATCTTACACTGAAGCTTTCTTT
CDR3aa: CSLTGTSYTEAFF
j_gene: TRBJ1-1
v_gene: TRBV29-1
d_gene: NA
abundance: NA

CDR3nt: TGTGCCAGCAGCCGTTTGTGGGGGAATAGAGAGACCCAGTACTTC
CDR3aa: CASSRLWGNRETQYF
j_gene: TRBJ2-5
v_gene: TRBV7-6
d_gene: NA
abundance: many

CDR3nt: TGCAGTGCTAGACCAGACTGGAGGGGCTACACCTTC
CDR3aa: CSARPDWRGYTF
j_gene: TRBJ1-2
v_gene: TRBV20-1
d_gene: NA
abundance: few

CDR3nt: TGTGCCAGCAGCCAAGTTATCGGAGCGGGGAGCACAGATACGCAGTATTTT
CDR3aa: CASSQVIGAGSTDTQYF
j_gene: TRBJ2-3
v_gene: TRBV14
d_gene: TRBD2
abundance: NA

CDR3nt: TGCAGTGCTAGAGTGGAGCAGCCGAACACCGGGGAGCTGTTTTTT
CDR3aa: CSARVEQPNTGELFF
j_gene: TRBJ2-2
v_gene: TRBV20-1
d_gene: NA
abundance: NA

CDR3nt: TGTGCCAGCAGACCTCCAACCGGGACAGGGGCAGATACGCAGTATTTT
CDR3aa: CASRPPTGTGADTQYF
j_gene: TRBJ2-3
v_gene: TRBV7-9
d_gene: TRBD1
abundance: many

CDR3nt: TGTGCCAGTAGTACCTCCCACGGGAGCACTGAAGCTTTCTTT
CDR3aa: CASSTSHGSTEAFF
j_gene: TRBJ1-1
v_gene: TRBV19
d_gene: NA
abundance: NA

CDR3nt: TGCAGCGCACCGGGACAGGCTTTTGGGAACACTGAAGCTTTCTTT
CDR3aa: CSAPGQAFGNTEAFF
j_gene: TRBJ1-1
v_gene: TRBV29-1
d_gene: TRBD1
abundance: NA

CDR3nt: TGTGCCAGCAGTCCGGGGTTATGGCCCCAGCATTTT
CDR3aa: CASSPGLWPQHF
j_gene: TRBJ1-5
v_gene: TRBV7-2
d_gene: NA
abundance: many

CDR3nt: TGTGCCAGCAGTCGCGGGACTAGCGGGGGGGCGTTCGAGACCCAGTACTTC
CDR3aa: CASSRGTSGGAFETQYF
j_gene: TRBJ2-5
v_gene: TRBV27
d_gene: TRBD2
abundance: few

CDR3nt: TGCAGCGTCCCCGGGCAGGGTCGCGGCTACACCTTC
CDR3aa: CSVPGQGRGYTF
j_gene: TRBJ1-2
v_gene: TRBV29-1
d_gene: NA
abundance: few

CDR3nt: TGTGCCAGCAGTTTATTGGCAGGGAGAGAGACCCAGTACTTC
CDR3aa: CASSLLAGRETQYF
j_gene: TRBJ2-5
v_gene: TRBV28
d_gene: NA
abundance: many

CDR3nt: TGTGCCAGCAGCTTAGCGACGGGGACAGGACGACGAAATAGCAATCAGCCCCAGCATTTT
CDR3aa: CASSLATGTGRRNSNQPQHF
j_gene: TRBJ1-5
v_gene: TRBV7-9
d_gene: TRBD1
abundance: few

CDR3nt: TGTGCCAGCAGCCGAGGGACGCGAGACACCCCTAACTATGGCTACACCTTC
CDR3aa: CASSRGTRDTPNYGYTF
j_gene: TRBJ1-2
v_gene: TRBV7-8
d_gene: NA
abundance: many

CDR3nt: TGTGCCAGCAGCCTGGGGACGCGGGGTTTCTATGGCTACACCTTC
CDR3aa: CASSLGTRGFYGYTF
j_gene: TRBJ1-2
v_gene: TRBV12-3/TRBV12-4
d_gene: NA
abundance: once

CDR3nt: TGTGCCAGCACCTTTTCTCCCCGGGATGGGTACAATGAGCAGTTCTTC
CDR3aa: CASTFSPRDGYNEQFF
j_gene: TRBJ2-1
v_gene: TRBV5-5
d_gene: NA
abundance: NA

CDR3nt: TGTGCCGCCAGACAGGGGTCGTACACCGGGGAGCTGTTTTTT
CDR3aa: CAARQGSYTGELFF
j_gene: TRBJ2-2
v_gene: TRBV27
d_gene: TRBD1
abundance: NA

CDR3nt: TGTGCCAGCAGCCGCTCTTTCGGGGGCGTCTCCAATGAGCAGTTCTTC
CDR3aa: CASSRSFGGVSNEQFF
j_gene: TRBJ2-1
v_gene: TRBV13
d_gene: NA
abundance: once

CDR3nt: TGTGCCCGACAGGGACAGAACACAGATACGCAGTATTTT
CDR3aa: CARQGQNTDTQYF
j_gene: TRBJ2-3
v_gene: TRBV2
d_gene: TRBD1
abundance: NA

CDR3nt: TGTGCCAGCAGCCGCGGGGCCCTCGATGAGCAGTTCTTC
CDR3aa: CASSRGALDEQFF
j_gene: TRBJ2-1
v_gene: TRBV7-8
d_gene: NA
abundance: many

CDR3nt: TGTGCCAGCATCAACGGCGGGCTAGCGGGGGTTGATACGCAGTATTTT
CDR3aa: CASINGGLAGVDTQYF
j_gene: TRBJ2-3
v_gene: TRBV2
d_gene: TRBD2
abundance: NA

CDR3nt: TGTGCCAGCAGATTGACTAGCGGGGGGAGCGATGAGCAGTTCTTC
CDR3aa: CASRLTSGGSDEQFF
j_gene: TRBJ2-1
v_gene: TRBV7-2
d_gene: TRBD2
abundance: many

CDR3nt: TGTGCCAGTAGTCTACCGGGCCTGGCTGAAGCTTTCTTT
CDR3aa: CASSLPGLAEAFF
j_gene: TRBJ1-1
v_gene: TRBV19
d_gene: NA
abundance: many

CDR3nt: TGTGCCACCTTCTTCTATGGCTACACCTTC
CDR3aa: CATFFYGYTF
j_gene: TRBJ1-2
v_gene: TRBV12-3/TRBV12-4
d_gene: NA
abundance: NA

CDR3nt: TGTGCCAGCAGCGGGACGACCCAGTACTTC
CDR3aa: CASSGTTQYF
j_gene: TRBJ2-5
v_gene: TRBV7-9
d_gene: NA
abundance: many

CDR3nt: TGTGCCAGCATGGGGGCCAACGTCCTGACTTTC
CDR3aa: CASMGANVLTF
j_gene: TRBJ2-6
v_gene: TRBV6-1
d_gene: NA
abundance: few

CDR3nt: TGTGCCAGCAGTGAGACCAACCTTAGGGGGAACACTGAAGCTTTCTTT
CDR3aa: CASSETNLRGNTEAFF
j_gene: TRBJ1-1
v_gene: TRBV6-1
d_gene: NA
abundance: NA

CDR3nt: TGTGCCACCACGACAGCGAATGAAGCTTTCTTT
CDR3aa: CATTTANEAFF
j_gene: TRBJ1-1
v_gene: TRBV6-6
d_gene: NA
abundance: NA

CDR3nt: TGTGCCAGCAGCTTATTGGTTACCAACTACGAGCAGTACTTC
CDR3aa: CASSLLVTNYEQYF
j_gene: TRBJ2-7
v_gene: TRBV7-9
d_gene: NA
abundance: few

CDR3nt: TGTGCCATCAGTTCCAACAACCAAGAGACCCAGTACTTC
CDR3aa: CAISSNNQETQYF
j_gene: TRBJ2-5
v_gene: TRBV10-3
d_gene: NA
abundance: NA

CDR3nt: TGTGCCAGTTCTTGGACAGGACAGTACACTGAAGCTTTCTTT
CDR3aa: CASSWTGQYTEAFF
j_gene: TRBJ1-1
v_gene: TRBV19
d_gene: TRBD1
abundance: few

CDR3nt: TGTGCCAGCGGGGATAATTCACCCCTCCACTTT
CDR3aa: CASGDNSPLHF
j_gene: TRBJ1-6
v_gene: TRBV2
d_gene: NA
abundance: many

CDR3nt: TGTGCCAGCAGTTCCCTCCCGCGGGACGCTATCCAGGAGCAGTTCTTC
CDR3aa: CASSSLPRDAIQEQFF
j_gene: TRBJ2-1
v_gene: TRBV28
d_gene: NA
abundance: NA

CDR3nt: TGCAGTGCTCCGCACCACATGAACACTGAAGCTTTCTTT
CDR3aa: CSAPHHMNTEAFF
j_gene: TRBJ1-1
v_gene: TRBV20-1
d_gene: NA
abundance: few

CDR3nt: TGTGCCAGCAGCCAAGACCGTAGGCTGGGAGTCACTGAAGCTTTCTTT
CDR3aa: CASSQDRRLGVTEAFF
j_gene: TRBJ1-1
v_gene: TRBV14
d_gene: NA
abundance: many

CDR3nt: TGTGCCAGCGGTAGTCCGGGTGCCGAAGGCACTGAAGCTTTCTTT
CDR3aa: CASGSPGAEGTEAFF
j_gene: TRBJ1-1
v_gene: TRBV6-5
d_gene: NA
abundance: NA

CDR3nt: TGTGCCAGCAGCGTCGGACTGGCAGGTGACGATGGCTACACCTTC
CDR3aa: CASSVGLAGDDGYTF
j_gene: TRBJ1-2
v_gene: TRBV13
d_gene: NA
abundance: NA

CDR3nt: TGTGCCAGCAGCTTAGCGAGGGGACTAGCTTACGAGCAGTACTTC
CDR3aa: CASSLARGLAYEQYF
j_gene: TRBJ2-7
v_gene: TRBV7-2
d_gene: TRBD2
abundance: many

CDR3nt: TGCAGCGTTGAGCAGGGTGCCAAAAGCATTCAGTACTTC
CDR3aa: CSVEQGAKSIQYF
j_gene: TRBJ2-4
v_gene: TRBV29-1
d_gene: NA
abundance: NA

CDR3nt: TGCAGCGTCGTGGGATCCACAGGGGAGGTCTATGGCTACACCTTC
CDR3aa: CSVVGSTGEVYGYTF
j_gene: TRBJ1-2
v_gene: TRBV29-1
d_gene: TRBD1
abundance: NA

CDR3nt: TGTGCCAGCACTCCCCGGGGGAGCTACAATGAGCAGTTCTTC
CDR3aa: CASTPRGSYNEQFF
j_gene: TRBJ2-1
v_gene: TRBV12-3/TRBV12-4
d_gene: NA
abundance: many

CDR3nt: TGTGCCAGCAGCTTGTGGGACAGGGGTGTTAACACTGAAGCTTTCTTT
CDR3aa: CASSLWDRGVNTEAFF
j_gene: TRBJ1-1
v_gene: TRBV11-2
d_gene: TRBD1
abundance: NA

CDR3nt: TGTGCCAGCAGCTTAGAGGATGGGACTGAAGCTTTCTTT
CDR3aa: CASSLEDGTEAFF
j_gene: TRBJ1-1
v_gene: TRBV7-6
d_gene: NA
abundance: many

CDR3nt: TGTGCCAGCAGTTTGGTGGGGTCCTTGATGCCCCAGCATTTT
CDR3aa: CASSLVGSLMPQHF
j_gene: TRBJ1-5
v_gene: TRBV12-3/TRBV12-4
d_gene: NA
abundance: few

CDR3nt: TGTGTCAGCAGCTTAGCGGCCAGCGGGGACCCCTCCTACAATGAGCAGTTCTTC
CDR3aa: CVSSLAASGDPSYNEQFF
j_gene: TRBJ2-1
v_gene: TRBV7-6
d_gene: TRBD2
abundance: few